This paragraph covers one T cell receptor beta chain sequence. The data are from a study of blood T cell repertoires in COVID-19. The CDR3 has 12 residues. Trimming cost V 4 bases and J 9 bases, with 10 bases left between them. The protocol was immunoSEQ multiplex PCR, while the TCRdb copy is restricted to in-frame clones and leaves out a portion. Among approximately 53,000 clones, roughly 90% were seen once, and the ten largest hold 2.2%. Sample: peripheral blood. This clonotype was sampled from a human donor in a cohort sampled during active COVID-19. J is TRBJ1-5 and V is TRBV12-3 or TRBV12-4; D remains ambiguous. DNA of the CDR3: TGTGCCAGCAGTTACGACCAGCGGCCCCAGCATTTT. This sequence encodes CASSYDQRPQHF.